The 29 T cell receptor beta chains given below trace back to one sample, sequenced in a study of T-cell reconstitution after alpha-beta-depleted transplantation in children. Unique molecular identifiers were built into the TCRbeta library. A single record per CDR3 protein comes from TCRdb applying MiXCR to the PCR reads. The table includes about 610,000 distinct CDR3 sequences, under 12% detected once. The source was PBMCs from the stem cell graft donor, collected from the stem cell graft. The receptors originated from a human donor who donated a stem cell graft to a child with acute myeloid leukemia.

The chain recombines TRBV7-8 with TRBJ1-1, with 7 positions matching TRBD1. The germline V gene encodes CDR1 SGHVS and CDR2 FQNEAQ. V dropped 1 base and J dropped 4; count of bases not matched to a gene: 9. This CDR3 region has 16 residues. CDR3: CASSLGGTALSTEAFF. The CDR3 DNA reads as TGTGCCAGCAGCTTAGGTGGGACAGCCCTGAGCACTGAAGCTTTCTTT.

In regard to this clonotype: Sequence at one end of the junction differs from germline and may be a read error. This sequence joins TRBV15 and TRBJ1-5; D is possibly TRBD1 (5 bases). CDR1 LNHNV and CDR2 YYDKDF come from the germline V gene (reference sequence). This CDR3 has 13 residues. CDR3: CATSREGFQPQHF. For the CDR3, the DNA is TGTGCCACCAGCCGAGAGGGGTTCCAGCCCCAGCATTTT.

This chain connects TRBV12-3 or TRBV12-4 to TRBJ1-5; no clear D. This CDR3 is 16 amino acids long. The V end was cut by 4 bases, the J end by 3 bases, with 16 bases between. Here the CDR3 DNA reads TGTGCCAGCAGTTCGGGTTTGCGGCAGATCAATCAGCCCCAGCATTTT. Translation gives CASSSGLRQINQPQHF.

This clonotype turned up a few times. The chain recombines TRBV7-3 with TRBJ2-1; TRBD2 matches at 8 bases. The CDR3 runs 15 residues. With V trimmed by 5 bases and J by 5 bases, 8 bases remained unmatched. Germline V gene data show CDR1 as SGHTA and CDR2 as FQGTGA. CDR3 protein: CASSLSGRYDNEQFF. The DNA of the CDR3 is TGTGCCAGCAGCCTCAGCGGGAGATACGACAATGAGCAGTTCTTC.

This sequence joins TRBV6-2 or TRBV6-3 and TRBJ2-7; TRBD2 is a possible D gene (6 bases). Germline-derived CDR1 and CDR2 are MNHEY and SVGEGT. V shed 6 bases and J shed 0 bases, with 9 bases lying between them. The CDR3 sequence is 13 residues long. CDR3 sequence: CASRDGSSYEQYF. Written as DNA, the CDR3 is TGTGCCAGCAGAGACGGGAGCTCCTACGAGCAGTACTTC.

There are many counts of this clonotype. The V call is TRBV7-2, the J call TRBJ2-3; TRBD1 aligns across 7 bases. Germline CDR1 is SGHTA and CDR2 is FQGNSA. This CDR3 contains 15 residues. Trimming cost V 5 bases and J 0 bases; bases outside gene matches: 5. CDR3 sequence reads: CASSRQGSSTDTQYF. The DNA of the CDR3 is TGTGCCAGCAGCCGACAGGGATCTAGCACAGATACGCAGTATTTT.

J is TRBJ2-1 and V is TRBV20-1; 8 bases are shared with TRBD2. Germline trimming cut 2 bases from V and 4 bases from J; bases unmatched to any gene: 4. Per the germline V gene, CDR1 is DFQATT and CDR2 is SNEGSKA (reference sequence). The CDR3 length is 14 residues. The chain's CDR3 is CSARSGLEYNEQFF. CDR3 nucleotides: TGCAGTGCTAGATCGGGACTAGAATACAATGAGCAGTTCTTC.

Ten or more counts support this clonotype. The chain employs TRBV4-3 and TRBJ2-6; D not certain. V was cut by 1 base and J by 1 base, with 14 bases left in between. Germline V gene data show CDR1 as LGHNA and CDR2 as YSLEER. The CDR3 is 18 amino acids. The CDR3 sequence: CASSQAAVLYSGANVLTF. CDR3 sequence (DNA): TGCGCCAGCAGCCAAGCGGCAGTCCTCTATTCTGGGGCCAACGTCCTGACTTTC.

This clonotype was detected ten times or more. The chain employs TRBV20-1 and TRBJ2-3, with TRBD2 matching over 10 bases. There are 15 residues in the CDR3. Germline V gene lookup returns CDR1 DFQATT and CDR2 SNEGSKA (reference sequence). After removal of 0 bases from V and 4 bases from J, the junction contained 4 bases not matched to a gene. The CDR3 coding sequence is TGCAGTGCTAGAGAGGGACTAGCGCGTGCAGATACGCAGTATTTT. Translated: CSAREGLARADTQYF.

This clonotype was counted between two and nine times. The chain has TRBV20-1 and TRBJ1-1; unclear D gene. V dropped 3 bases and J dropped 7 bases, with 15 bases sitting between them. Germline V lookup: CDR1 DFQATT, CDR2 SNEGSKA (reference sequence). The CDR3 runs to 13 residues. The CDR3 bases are TGCAGTGCTAGGCAGAGGGAACATGGTGAAGCTTTCTTT. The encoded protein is CSARQREHGEAFF.

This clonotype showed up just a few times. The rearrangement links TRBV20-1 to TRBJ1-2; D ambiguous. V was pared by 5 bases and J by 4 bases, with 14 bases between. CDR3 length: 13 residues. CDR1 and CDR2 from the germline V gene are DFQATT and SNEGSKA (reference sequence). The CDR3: CSAQAALGYGYTF. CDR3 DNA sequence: TGCAGTGCTCAGGCGGCGCTAGGCTATGGCTACACCTTC.

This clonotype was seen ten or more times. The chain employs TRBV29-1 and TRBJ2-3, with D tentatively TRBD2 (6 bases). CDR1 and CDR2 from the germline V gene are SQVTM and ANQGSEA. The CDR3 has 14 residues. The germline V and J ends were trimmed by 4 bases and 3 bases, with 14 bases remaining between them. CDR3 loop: CSVVVGGMTDTQYF. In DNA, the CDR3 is TGCAGCGTTGTTGTGGGCGGGATGACAGATACGCAGTATTTT.

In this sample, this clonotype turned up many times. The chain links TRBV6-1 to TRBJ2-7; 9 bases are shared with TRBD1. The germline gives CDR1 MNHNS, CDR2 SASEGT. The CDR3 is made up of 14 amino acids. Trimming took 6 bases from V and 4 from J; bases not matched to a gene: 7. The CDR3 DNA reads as TGTGCCAGCAGACCTCCCGGGACAGGGTACGAGCAGTACTTC. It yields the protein CASRPPGTGYEQYF.

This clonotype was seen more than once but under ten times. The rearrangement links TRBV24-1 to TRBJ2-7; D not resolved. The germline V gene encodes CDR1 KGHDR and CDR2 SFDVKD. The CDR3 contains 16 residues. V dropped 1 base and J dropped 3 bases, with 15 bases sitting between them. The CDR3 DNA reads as TGTGCCACCAGTGATTTTGGTACTTCTGGAGTCTACGAGCAGTACTTC. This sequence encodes CATSDFGTSGVYEQYF.

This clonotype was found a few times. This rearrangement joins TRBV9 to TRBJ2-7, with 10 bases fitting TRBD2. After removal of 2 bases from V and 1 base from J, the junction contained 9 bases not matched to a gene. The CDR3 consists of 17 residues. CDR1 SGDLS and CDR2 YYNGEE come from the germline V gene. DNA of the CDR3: TGTGCCAGCAGCGTGTCCTGGTCTAGCGGGAGTTCCTACGAGCAGTACTTC. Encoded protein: CASSVSWSSGSSYEQYF.

The CDR3 DNA reads as TGTGCCACCAGTGATTTCGGATCGGGGAGGTTTGATGAGCAGTTCTTC. It codes for CATSDFGSGRFDEQFF. This chain links TRBV24-1 with TRBJ2-1; perhaps TRBD2 as D (6 bases). V gave up 1 base and J gave up 8 bases, with 17 bases separating them. The germline CDR1 and CDR2 sequences are KGHDR and SFDVKD. The CDR3 has 16 residues.

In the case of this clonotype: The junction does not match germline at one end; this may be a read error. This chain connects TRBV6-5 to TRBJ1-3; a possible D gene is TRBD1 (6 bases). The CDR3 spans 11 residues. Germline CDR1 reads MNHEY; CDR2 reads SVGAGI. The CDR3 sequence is CASSYAGAQTF. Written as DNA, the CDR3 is TGTGCCAGCAGTTACGCAGGGGCCCAGACTTTT.

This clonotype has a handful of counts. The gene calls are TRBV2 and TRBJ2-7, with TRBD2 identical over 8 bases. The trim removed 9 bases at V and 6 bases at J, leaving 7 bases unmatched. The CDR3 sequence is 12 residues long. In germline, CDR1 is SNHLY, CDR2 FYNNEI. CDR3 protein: CARGTSPIEQYF. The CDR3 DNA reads TGTGCCAGAGGGACTAGTCCCATCGAGCAGTACTTC.

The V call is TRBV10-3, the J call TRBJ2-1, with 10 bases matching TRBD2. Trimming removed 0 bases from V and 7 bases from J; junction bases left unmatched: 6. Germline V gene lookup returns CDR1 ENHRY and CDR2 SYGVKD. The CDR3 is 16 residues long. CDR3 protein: CAISESSSGSVNEQFF. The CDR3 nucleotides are TGTGCCATCAGTGAGTCGTCTAGCGGGAGTGTAAATGAGCAGTTCTTC.

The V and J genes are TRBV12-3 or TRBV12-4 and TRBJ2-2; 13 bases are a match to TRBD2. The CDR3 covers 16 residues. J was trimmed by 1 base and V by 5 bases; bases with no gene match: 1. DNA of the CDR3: TGTGCCAGCAGTCGGACTAGCGGGGGGAACACCGGGGAGCTGTTTTTT. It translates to CASSRTSGGNTGELFF.

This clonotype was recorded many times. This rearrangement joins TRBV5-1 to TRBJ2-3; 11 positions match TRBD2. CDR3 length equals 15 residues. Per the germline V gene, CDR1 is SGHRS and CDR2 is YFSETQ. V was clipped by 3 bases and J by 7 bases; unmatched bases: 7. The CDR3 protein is CASSSGTSGSYTQYF. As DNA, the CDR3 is TGCGCCAGCAGCTCCGGGACTAGCGGCTCCTATACGCAGTATTTT. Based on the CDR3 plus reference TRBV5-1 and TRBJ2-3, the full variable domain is KAGVTQTPRYLIKTRGQQVTLSCSPISGHRSVSWYQQTPGQGLQFLFEYFSETQRNKGNFPGRFSGRQFSNSRSEMNVSTLELGDSALYLCASSSGTSGSYTQYFGPGTRLTVL.

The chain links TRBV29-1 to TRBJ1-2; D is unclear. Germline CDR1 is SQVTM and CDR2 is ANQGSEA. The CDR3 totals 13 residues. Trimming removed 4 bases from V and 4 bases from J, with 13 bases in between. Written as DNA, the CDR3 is TGCAGCGTTGGGGCGGGGAGGATCTATGGCTACACCTTC. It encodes CSVGAGRIYGYTF.

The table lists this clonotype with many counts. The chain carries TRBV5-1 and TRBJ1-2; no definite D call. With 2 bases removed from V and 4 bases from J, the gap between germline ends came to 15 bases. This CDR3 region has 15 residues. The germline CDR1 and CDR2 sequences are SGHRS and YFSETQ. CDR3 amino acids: CASSFEAGASYGYTF. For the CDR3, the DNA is TGCGCCAGCAGCTTCGAGGCAGGAGCCTCCTATGGCTACACCTTC.

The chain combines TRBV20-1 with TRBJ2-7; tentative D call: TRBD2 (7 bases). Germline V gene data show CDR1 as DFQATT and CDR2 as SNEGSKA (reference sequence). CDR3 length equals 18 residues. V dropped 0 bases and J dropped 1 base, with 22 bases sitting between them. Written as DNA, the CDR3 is TGCAGTGCTAGAGAGGCCCCCCAACAGGGAGGGCCTTCCTACGAGCAGTACTTC. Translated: CSAREAPQQGGPSYEQYF.

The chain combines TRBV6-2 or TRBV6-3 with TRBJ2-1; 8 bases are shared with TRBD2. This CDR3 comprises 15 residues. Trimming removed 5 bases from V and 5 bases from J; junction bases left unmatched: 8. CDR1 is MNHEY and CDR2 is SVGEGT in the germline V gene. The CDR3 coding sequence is TGTGCCAGCAGTCCCATAGCGGGAAACCACAATGAGCAGTTCTTC. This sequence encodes CASSPIAGNHNEQFF.

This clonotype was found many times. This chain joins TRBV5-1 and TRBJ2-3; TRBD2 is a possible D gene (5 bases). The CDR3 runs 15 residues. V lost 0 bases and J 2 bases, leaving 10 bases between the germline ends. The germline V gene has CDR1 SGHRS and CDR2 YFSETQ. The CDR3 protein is CASSLEDSSTDTQYF. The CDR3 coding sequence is TGCGCCAGCAGCTTGGAGGACTCCTCCACAGATACGCAGTATTTT.

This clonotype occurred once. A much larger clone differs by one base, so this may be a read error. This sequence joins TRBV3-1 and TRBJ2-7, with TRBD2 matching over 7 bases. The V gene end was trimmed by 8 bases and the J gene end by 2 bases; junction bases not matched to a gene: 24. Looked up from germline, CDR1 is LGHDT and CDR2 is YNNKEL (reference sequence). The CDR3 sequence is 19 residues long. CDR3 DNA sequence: TGTGCCAGCTGTTACCTTAGTAGTCTAGCGGTCACATCCGCCTACGAGCAGTACTTC. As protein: CASCYLSSLAVTSAYEQYF.

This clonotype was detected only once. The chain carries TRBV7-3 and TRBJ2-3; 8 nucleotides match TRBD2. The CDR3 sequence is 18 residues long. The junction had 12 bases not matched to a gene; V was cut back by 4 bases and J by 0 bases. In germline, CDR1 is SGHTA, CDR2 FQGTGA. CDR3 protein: CASSSSGLATPSTDTQYF. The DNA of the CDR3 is TGTGCCAGCAGCTCCTCTGGACTAGCCACGCCTAGCACAGATACGCAGTATTTT.

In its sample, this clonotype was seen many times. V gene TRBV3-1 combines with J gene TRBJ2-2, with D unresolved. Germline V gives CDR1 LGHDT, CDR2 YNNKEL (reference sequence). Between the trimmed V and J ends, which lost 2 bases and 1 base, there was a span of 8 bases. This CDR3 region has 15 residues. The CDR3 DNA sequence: TGTGCCAGCAGCCAAAGGGCAGGGAACACCGGGGAGCTGTTTTTT. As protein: CASSQRAGNTGELFF.